The present T cell receptor beta chain was sequenced within a study of cytomegalovirus exposure and HLA in healthy donors. Study-wide points: In an earlier analysis, most TCR beta V segments were productive about 90% or about 30% of the time.

Note on this clone: Its antigen is undetermined.

Researchers ran the PCR with 60 Vbeta and 13 Jbeta primers. Sequencing was performed with immunoSEQ multiplex PCR; in TCRdb, only in-frame clones are kept and a portion is missing. The sample has more than 85,000 clones; about 80% are singletons. The CDR3 spans 18 residues. Looked up from germline, CDR1 is MDHEN and CDR2 is SYDVKM. Losses at the gene ends were 6 bases for V and 3 bases for J; bases not matched to a gene: 12. Sequenced input: PBMCs. The chain recombines TRBV28 with TRBJ2-1; 12 bases are a match to TRBD2. The sequence was obtained from a young man in good health and CMV-seronegative. CDR3 residues: CASRPSGRAGNLYNEQFF. DNA for the CDR3: TGTGCCAGCAGGCCTAGCGGGAGGGCCGGGAACCTCTACAATGAGCAGTTCTTC.